A selection of T cell receptor beta chains follows, all from one sample in a study of CD8 T cells in ankylosing spondylitis. TCRdb itself ran the 5' RACE reads through MiXCR, one entry per CDR3 protein. This table holds some 130,000 distinct CDR3 sequences, approximately 7.4% found once. Input material: blood, either unsorted or a sorted T cell fraction (not recorded which). These receptors came from a female donor with ankylosing spondylitis or in good health (not recorded which). CDR3s include the opening cysteine and the closing phenylalanine or tryptophan. The order of the fields is J gene, clone size, D gene, V gene, CDR3 protein, CDR3 DNA. The D gene is left open where the match is weak. Size is stated for part of the rows, as once, few or many counts, or as a class when the clone is expanded.

TRBJ1-3 | many | TRBD1 | TRBV9 | CASSPPGTGGVGNTIYF | TGTGCCAGCAGCCCCCCCGGGACAGGGGGCGTCGGAAACACCATATATTTT
TRBJ1-1 | many | . | TRBV12-3/TRBV12-4 | CASSFGTLNTEAFF | TGTGCCAGCAGTTTCGGGACCTTAAACACTGAAGCTTTCTTT
TRBJ2-1 | many | . | TRBV12-3/TRBV12-4 | CASSSSLEEEGYNEQFF | TGTGCCAGCAGTTCCTCCTTGGAGGAGGAAGGGTACAATGAGCAGTTCTTC
TRBJ2-2 | many | . | TRBV12-3/TRBV12-4 | CASTRGQGELFF | TGTGCCAGCACCCGAGGGCAGGGGGAGCTGTTTTTT
TRBJ1-5 | many | . | TRBV6-2/TRBV6-3 | CASRPPTGLSGNQPQHF | TGTGCCAGCAGACCCCCCACGGGGTTGTCGGGCAATCAGCCCCAGCATTTT
TRBJ2-5 | many | . | TRBV5-1 | CASSLAWVQETQYF | TGCGCCAGCAGCTTGGCGTGGGTTCAAGAGACCCAGTACTTC
TRBJ2-5 | many | . | TRBV24-1 | CATSSGYGLQETQYF | TGTGCCACCAGTTCGGGATACGGACTACAAGAGACCCAGTACTTC
TRBJ2-7 | . | . | TRBV12-3/TRBV12-4 | CASSFMGGHEQYF | TGTGCCAGCAGTTTTATGGGGGGCCACGAGCAGTACTTC
TRBJ2-3 | many | TRBD1 | TRBV7-2 | CASSLGTGQDTQYF | TGTGCCAGCAGCCTGGGGACAGGACAAGATACGCAGTATTTT
TRBJ1-4 | many | . | TRBV5-8 | CASSFPNRDEKLFF | TGTGCCAGCAGCTTCCCGAACAGGGATGAAAAACTGTTTTTT
TRBJ1-2 | few | . | TRBV4-1 | CASSQDPRGYGYTF | TGCGCCAGCAGCCAAGATCCCAGGGGATATGGCTACACCTTC
TRBJ2-6 | few | TRBD1 | TRBV2 | CASSDDRVTGANVLTF | TGTGCCAGCAGCGACGACAGGGTCACTGGGGCCAACGTCCTGACTTTC
TRBJ1-1 | many | TRBD1 | TRBV20-1 | CRGDRQNTEAFF | TGCAGGGGGGACAGGCAGAACACTGAAGCTTTCTTT
TRBJ1-1 | few | . | TRBV29-1 | CSVVWPGDTEAFF | TGCAGCGTTGTATGGCCCGGAGACACTGAAGCTTTCTTT
TRBJ2-1 | many | . | TRBV20-1 | CSASAGARGFNEQFF | TGCAGTGCTAGCGCCGGGGCTAGAGGATTTAATGAGCAGTTCTTC
TRBJ2-7 | many | . | TRBV20-1 | CSATGSSYEQYF | TGCAGTGCTACAGGGAGCTCCTACGAGCAGTACTTC
TRBJ2-1 | few | TRBD1 | TRBV30 | CAWSGTVSEQFF | TGTGCCTGGAGCGGGACAGTCAGTGAGCAGTTCTTC
TRBJ2-1 | many | TRBD1 | TRBV3-1 | CASLAGTGYNEQFF | TGTGCCAGCCTAGCAGGGACAGGCTACAATGAGCAGTTCTTC
TRBJ1-1 | many | . | TRBV3-1 | CASSQGRNTEAFF | TGTGCCAGCAGCCAAGGAAGGAACACTGAAGCTTTCTTT
TRBJ2-7 | many | . | TRBV13 | CASSVHRTLYEQYF | TGTGCCAGCAGCGTCCACCGAACTCTCTACGAGCAGTACTTC
TRBJ2-3 | many | . | TRBV28 | CASRPPTARFTYTQYF | TGTGCCAGCAGGCCACCGACGGCCCGTTTTACGTATACGCAGTATTTT
TRBJ1-5 | many | . | TRBV12-3/TRBV12-4 | CASSRQINQPQHF | TGTGCCAGCAGTCGACAGATCAATCAGCCCCAGCATTTT
TRBJ2-3 | few | . | TRBV12-3/TRBV12-4 | CASSLGLEADTQYF | TGTGCCAGCAGTTTAGGCCTGGAGGCAGATACGCAGTATTTT
TRBJ1-5 | many | . | TRBV20-1 | CSARATVQGDQPQHF | TGCAGTGCTAGAGCGACAGTTCAGGGAGATCAGCCCCAGCATTTT
TRBJ2-2 | many | TRBD1 | TRBV6-5 | CASSYLGQGNTGELFF | TGTGCCAGCAGTTACTTGGGACAGGGGAACACCGGGGAGCTGTTTTTT
TRBJ1-4 | . | . | TRBV20-1 | CSARDGRGGEKLFF | TGCAGTGCTAGAGATGGACGGGGTGGTGAAAAACTGTTTTTT
TRBJ1-2 | many | . | TRBV15 | CATSRDRRVPGYTF | TGTGCCACCAGCAGAGATAGGAGGGTCCCTGGCTACACCTTC
TRBJ2-5 | many | . | TRBV5-1 | CASSLSVPETQYF | TGCGCCAGCAGCTTGAGCGTGCCGGAGACCCAGTACTTC
TRBJ1-1 | many | . | TRBV6-1 | CASSARTQAEAFF | TGTGCCAGCAGTGCCCGGACTCAAGCCGAAGCTTTCTTT
TRBJ2-5 | many | . | TRBV6-5 | CAGSYLPAAQETQYF | TGTGCCGGCAGTTACTTACCGGCGGCACAAGAGACCCAGTACTTC
TRBJ2-5 | many | . | TRBV10-3 | CATGSKAGQETQYF | TGTGCCACTGGGTCGAAGGCGGGGCAAGAGACCCAGTACTTC
TRBJ1-4 | many | . | TRBV20-1 | CSARDLQSNEKLFF | TGCAGTGCTAGAGATCTGCAGTCGAATGAAAAACTGTTTTTT
TRBJ2-1 | many | . | TRBV12-3/TRBV12-4 | CASSLGWGIVNEQFF | TGTGCCAGCAGTTTGGGTTGGGGAATAGTGAATGAGCAGTTCTTC
TRBJ1-4 | many | . | TRBV10-3 | CAISESGAAGEKLFF | TGTGCCATCAGTGAGTCCGGGGCAGCGGGTGAAAAACTGTTTTTT
TRBJ2-2 | many | . | TRBV4-1 | CASSQDRGSATGELFF | TGCGCCAGCAGCCAAGACCGGGGGTCAGCCACCGGGGAGCTGTTTTTT
TRBJ1-3 | many | TRBD1 | TRBV7-2 | CASSLVVRGGNTIYF | TGTGCCAGCAGCTTAGTTGTCAGGGGGGGAAACACCATATATTTT
TRBJ1-6 | many | TRBD1 | TRBV20-1 | CSARGTGARVLNSPLHF | TGCAGTGCTAGAGGGACAGGGGCTAGGGTTTTGAATTCACCCCTCCACTTT
TRBJ1-2 | . | TRBD1 | TRBV29-1 | CSVVFFETGYGYTF | TGCAGCGTTGTGTTTTTCGAGACAGGGTATGGCTACACCTTC
TRBJ2-4 | many | . | TRBV15 | CATSRDLGHPNIQYF | TGTGCCACCAGCAGAGATTTGGGACACCCAAACATTCAGTACTTC
TRBJ2-3 | many | TRBD2 | TRBV20-1 | CSARPLVVAGITDTQYF | TGCAGTGCTAGACCCCTTGTTGTAGCGGGAATCACAGATACGCAGTATTTT
TRBJ1-5 | many | . | TRBV20-1 | CSAPQGNQPQHF | TGCAGTGCTCCCCAGGGCAATCAGCCCCAGCATTTT
TRBJ2-3 | many | TRBD1 | TRBV7-2 | CASSPRQGGDTDTQYF | TGTGCCAGCAGCCCGCGACAGGGTGGGGACACAGATACGCAGTATTTT
TRBJ1-1 | many | TRBD1 | TRBV20-1 | CSAVGTGRVLNTEAFF | TGCAGTGCTGTAGGGACAGGGCGGGTTCTGAACACTGAAGCTTTCTTT